This T cell receptor (beta chain) emerged from a study of T cells after yellow fever vaccination. Using its own MiXCR run on the 5' RACE reads, TCRdb lists one record per CDR3 protein. This table holds approximately 300,000 distinct CDR3 sequences, 6.8% found once. CDR1 is LNHDA and CDR2 is SQIVND in the germline V gene (reference sequence). The CDR3 sequence is 15 residues long. The V gene end was trimmed by 7 bases and the J gene end by 2 bases; junction bases not matched to a gene: 8. Sequencing used PBMCs, obtained around 45 days after the first yellow fever vaccination. The V call is TRBV19, the J call TRBJ1-5, with TRBD1 matching 7 bases. The TCR was taken from a young man who received the YFV17D yellow fever vaccine. The CDR3 nucleotides are TGTGCCAGTACACCAGGGGGTAAGGGCAATCAGCCCCAGCATTTT. It encodes CASTPGGKGNQPQHF.